A single sample gave rise to the 30 T cell receptor beta chains below, sequenced in a study of T cell repertoires in cytomegalovirus infection. TCRdb reprocessed the reads with MiXCR, giving one entry per CDR3 protein. The data show some 700,000 distinct CDR3 sequences, around 30% seen once. Their specific antigens are unknown. The material sequenced was cultured PBMCs, taken from culture after CMV antigen stimulation. The receptors stem from a human donor in good health (CMV status not recorded). Some clones in this sample may be carry-over from other donors' samples.

This chain uses TRBV6-2 or TRBV6-3 with TRBJ2-7, with 10 bases identical to TRBD2. CDR3 size: 12 residues. V was pared by 5 bases and J by 6 bases, with 1 base of the junction left unmatched. From germline, CDR1 is MNHEY and CDR2 SVGEGT. The DNA for the CDR3 is TGTGCCAGCAGTCCTAGCGGGGGCGAGCAGTACTTC. This codes for CASSPSGGEQYF.

This clonotype was seen only a few times. The chain has TRBV7-2 and TRBJ2-1; 8 bases are a match to TRBD2. Germline CDR1 and CDR2: SGHTA and FQGNSA. The CDR3 is made up of 16 amino acids. J gave up 7 bases and V 5 bases, and 13 bases lay outside the gene matches. The CDR3 sequence: CASSATLSSGSNEQFF. The CDR3 nucleotides are TGTGCCAGCAGCGCAACGCTGTCTAGCGGGTCAAATGAGCAGTTCTTC. Variable domain in full (rest from reference TRBV7-2 and TRBJ2-1): GAGVSQSPSNKVTEKGKDVELRCDPISGHTALYWYRQSLGQGLEFLIYFQGNSAPDKSGLPSDRFSAERTGGSVSTLTIQRTQQEDSAVYLCASSATLSSGSNEQFFGPGTRLTVL.

This chain links TRBV6-6 with TRBJ2-7; no clear D gene. The V gene's germline CDR1 is MNHNY and CDR2 SVGAGI (reference sequence). The germline V and J ends were trimmed by 10 bases and 2 bases, with 21 bases remaining between them. CDR3 length: 15 amino acids. This chain's CDR3 is CATTSRGSLTYEQYF. The CDR3 DNA reads as TGTGCCACTACCTCTCGAGGATCCCTAACCTACGAGCAGTACTTC.

In this sample, this clonotype turned up a few times. The chain uses TRBV27 and TRBJ2-1, with 7 bases aligning to TRBD2. This CDR3 contains 15 residues. The germline V gene has CDR1 MNHEY and CDR2 SMNVEV (reference sequence). V was pared by 3 bases and J by 0 bases, with 2 bases of the junction left unmatched. CDR3 coding DNA: TGTGCCAGCAGTTTTGGGACTACCTCCTACAATGAGCAGTTCTTC. Amino acid sequence: CASSFGTTSYNEQFF.

J is TRBJ2-1 and V is TRBV7-8, with D possibly being TRBD2 (5 bases). There are 15 residues in the CDR3. Germline V gene sequence: CDR1 SGHVS, CDR2 FQNEAQ. The V end lost 10 bases, the J end lost 5 bases, and 21 bases lay between the germline ends. The CDR3 sequence is CATAGGRNPDNEQFF. For the CDR3, the DNA is TGTGCCACCGCCGGAGGCAGGAACCCCGACAATGAGCAGTTCTTC.

This chain uses TRBV12-3 or TRBV12-4 with TRBJ1-4, with D unresolved. V lost 3 bases, J lost 7 bases, and 12 bases lay in between. The CDR3 totals 14 residues. CDR3 nucleotides: TGTGCCAGCAGTTTTGAAGGCACGAGTGAAAAACTGTTTTTT. It is translated as CASSFEGTSEKLFF.

This clonotype turned up a few times. The chain has TRBV7-2 and TRBJ2-7; 7 nucleotides line up with TRBD2. Germline V gene lookup returns CDR1 SGHTA and CDR2 FQGNSA. V was clipped by 5 bases and J by 5 bases; unmatched bases: 12. This CDR3 has 15 residues. CDR3 amino acids: CASSPRRTSTHEQYF. CDR3 sequence (DNA): TGTGCCAGCAGCCCAAGGCGGACTAGTACCCACGAGCAGTACTTC.

This clonotype has a count of ten or more. This chain links TRBV7-2 with TRBJ1-1, with 7 bases aligning to TRBD1. With 6 bases clipped from V and 5 bases from J, the junction kept 6 bases outside the gene matches. Germline V gives CDR1 SGHTA, CDR2 FQGNSA. The CDR3 runs to 13 residues. CDR3 residues: CASRRQGITEAFF. The CDR3, as DNA: TGTGCCAGCAGGCGACAGGGAATAACTGAAGCTTTCTTT. Together with reference TRBV7-2 and TRBJ1-1, the CDR3 gives the full variable domain: GAGVSQSPSNKVTEKGKDVELRCDPISGHTALYWYRQSLGQGLEFLIYFQGNSAPDKSGLPSDRFSAERTGGSVSTLTIQRTQQEDSAVYLCASRRQGITEAFFGQGTRLTVV.

This clonotype has at least ten counts. J is TRBJ2-5 and V is TRBV7-2; tentatively, D is TRBD1 or TRBD2 (6 bases each). The ends were cut back, 5 bases at V and 2 bases at J, with 9 bases in the middle. CDR1 is SGHTA, CDR2 FQGNSA, per germline. This CDR3 has 13 residues. The CDR3 here is CASSTGAQETQYF. The CDR3 DNA is TGTGCCAGCAGCACGGGGGCGCAAGAGACCCAGTACTTC. The variable domain in full, with the rest retrieved from reference TRBV7-2 and TRBJ2-5, is GAGVSQSPSNKVTEKGKDVELRCDPISGHTALYWYRQSLGQGLEFLIYFQGNSAPDKSGLPSDRFSAERTGGSVSTLTIQRTQQEDSAVYLCASSTGAQETQYFGPGTRLLVL.

The chain joins TRBV19 to TRBJ1-2, with 10 bases lining up with TRBD1. This CDR3 region has 18 residues. Trimming at V came to 3 bases and at J to 3 bases, leaving 13 bases not matched to a gene. Germline CDR1 and CDR2: LNHDA and SQIVND (reference sequence). CDR3 protein: CASSMTSWTGGSHYGYTF. CDR3 nucleotide sequence: TGTGCCAGTAGTATGACCTCTTGGACAGGGGGGTCGCACTATGGCTACACCTTC.

There are a few counts of this clonotype. The rearrangement links TRBV6-1 to TRBJ2-3, with TRBD2 as a possible D gene (5 bases). The CDR3 contains 15 residues. CDR1 MNHNS and CDR2 SASEGT come from the germline V gene. V lost 3 bases, J lost 4 bases, and 14 bases lay in between. In DNA, the CDR3 is TGTGCCAGCAGTGATCAAAGGCTAGCAGCAGATACGCAGTATTTT. Translated: CASSDQRLAADTQYF.

The chain has TRBV5-4 and TRBJ2-5; no clear D. Per germline, CDR1 SGHNT and CDR2 YYREEE (reference sequence). The CDR3 has 15 amino acids. V was clipped by 3 bases and J by 2 bases, with 14 bases between them. This CDR3 reads CASSSAPNSQETQYF. DNA for the CDR3: TGTGCCAGCAGCTCCGCACCGAACTCGCAAGAGACCCAGTACTTC.

This clonotype was picked up a small number of times. The rearrangement uses TRBV6-1 and TRBJ1-1; weak D call: TRBD1 (6 bases). The V end lost 8 bases, the J end lost 3 bases, and 16 bases lay between the germline ends. The CDR3 totals 14 residues. Germline CDR1 and CDR2: MNHNS and SASEGT. The CDR3 reads CASAGGGAYTEAFF. The CDR3 nucleotides read TGTGCCAGCGCAGGTGGGGGGGCCTACACTGAAGCTTTCTTT.

This clonotype turned up a few times. The chain is built from TRBV19 and TRBJ2-1, with 7 bases that match TRBD2. This CDR3 contains 16 residues. The germline V gene has CDR1 LNHDA and CDR2 SQIVND (reference sequence). V shed 11 bases and J 1 base; nucleotides not matched to a gene: 14. CDR3 sequence reads: CASRGREADSYNEQFF. CDR3 nucleotides: TGTGCCTCCCGAGGCCGGGAGGCAGATTCCTACAATGAGCAGTTCTTC.

A few counts support this clonotype. The CDR3 coding sequence is TGTGCCAGCAGTATCGCTTCTCGTGAGGCTTTCTTT. Its translation is CASSIASREAFF. The gene calls are TRBV2 and TRBJ1-1, with D uncertain. Between the trimmed V and J ends, which lost 5 bases and 11 bases, there was a span of 15 bases. Germline V lookup: CDR1 SNHLY, CDR2 FYNNEI. The CDR3 runs 12 residues. Together with reference TRBV2 and TRBJ1-1, the CDR3 gives the full variable domain: EPEVTQTPSHQVTQMGQEVILRCVPISNHLYFYWYRQILGQKVEFLVSFYNNEISEKSEIFDDQFSVERPDGSNFTLKIRSTKLEDSAMYFCASSIASREAFFGQGTRLTVV.

This clonotype occurred a few times. This rearrangement joins TRBV3-1 to TRBJ1-4; a possible D gene is TRBD1 (6 bases). The V end was cut by 4 bases, the J end by 0 bases, with 12 bases between. The CDR3 length is 16 residues. CDR1 LGHDT and CDR2 YNNKEL come from the germline V gene (reference sequence). CDR3 sequence (DNA): TGTGCCAGCAGCCGGGGGCCCTTTGCAACTAATGAAAAACTGTTTTTT. Translation gives CASSRGPFATNEKLFF.

This chain uses TRBV28 with TRBJ2-3; D is possibly TRBD1 (6 bases). The CDR3 loop spans 14 amino acids. In germline, CDR1 is MDHEN, CDR2 SYDVKM. Trimming cost V 8 bases and J 3 bases, with 15 bases left between them. CDR3 bases: TGTGCCAGCGGACCCAGGGGCTGGACAGATACGCAGTATTTT. Protein product: CASGPRGWTDTQYF.

This clonotype was detected ten times or more. The chain carries TRBV7-9 and TRBJ1-5; D may be TRBD1 (5 bases). Germline V gene lookup returns CDR1 SEHNR and CDR2 FQNEAQ (reference sequence). This CDR3 has 13 residues. Trimming stripped 2 bases from V and 5 bases from J, with 7 bases between. The CDR3 nucleotides are TGTGCCAGCAGCTTACTAGGGGATCAGCCCCAGCATTTT. Translation gives CASSLLGDQPQHF.

V and J are TRBV5-1 and TRBJ2-3; TRBD2 matches at 7 bases. This CDR3 has 12 residues. Per the germline V gene, CDR1 is SGHRS and CDR2 is YFSETQ. Germline trimming cut 4 bases from V and 5 bases from J; bases unmatched to any gene: 1. CDR3: CASSREEDTQYF. In DNA form, the CDR3 reads TGCGCCAGCAGCCGGGAGGAAGATACGCAGTATTTT.

The J gene is TRBJ2-1, the V gene TRBV5-4, with 11 bases lining up with TRBD2. Germline trimming cut 0 bases from V and 6 bases from J; bases unmatched to any gene: 8. The CDR3 sequence is 17 residues long. Per germline, CDR1 SGHNT and CDR2 YYREEE (reference sequence). CDR3 in amino acids: CASSLAQTSGSGNEQFF. The DNA of the CDR3 is TGTGCCAGCAGCTTGGCCCAAACTAGCGGGAGCGGCAATGAGCAGTTCTTC.

This clonotype was counted between two and nine times. V gene TRBV11-2 combines with J gene TRBJ2-5; D uncertain. The CDR3 is made up of 19 amino acids. CDR1 and CDR2 (germline): SGHAT, FQNNGV. V was shortened by 0 bases and J by 1 base, with 21 bases between the two germline ends. For the CDR3, the DNA is TGTGCCAGCAGCTTAGACGCCCCCCCGTGGGCGCGGATCCAAGAGACCCAGTACTTC. This encodes CASSLDAPPWARIQETQYF.

The rearrangement links TRBV6-6 to TRBJ1-1; 9 nucleotides line up with TRBD1. The CDR3 runs to 16 residues. CDR1 and CDR2 from the germline V gene are MNHNY and SVGAGI (reference sequence). V dropped 0 bases and J dropped 2; count of bases not matched to a gene: 4. CDR3 residues: CASSYSWGQGNTEAFF. In nucleotides, the CDR3 is TGTGCCAGCAGTTACTCGTGGGGACAGGGAAACACTGAAGCTTTCTTT.

This clonotype was seen ten or more times. The chain combines TRBV5-4 with TRBJ2-3; 8 bases fit TRBD2. Germline lookup yields CDR1 SGHNT and CDR2 YYREEE (reference sequence). The ends lost 2 bases at V and 1 base at J; junction bases unmatched: 3. CDR3 length: 15 residues. Here the CDR3 reads CASSLAGVGTDTQYF. The DNA for the CDR3 is TGTGCCAGCAGCTTAGCGGGAGTCGGCACAGATACGCAGTATTTT.

There are many counts of this clonotype. As DNA, the CDR3 is TGTGCCAGCAGCCCCGGCGGGGGCTCTGGAAACACCATATATTTT. Its protein is CASSPGGGSGNTIYF. The gene calls are TRBV7-2 and TRBJ1-3, with D perhaps matching TRBD1 (5 bases). Germline values: CDR1 SGHTA, CDR2 FQGNSA. The CDR3 has 15 residues. V was clipped by 5 bases and J by 0 bases, with 11 bases between them.

This clonotype came up a few times. The V and J genes are TRBV10-3 and TRBJ1-4; weak D call: TRBD1 (5 bases). The CDR3 loop spans 13 amino acids. From germline, CDR1 is ENHRY and CDR2 SYGVKD. Trimming shortened V by 3 bases and J by 11 bases, and 13 bases separated the two germline ends. The DNA of the CDR3 is TGTGCCATCAGTGAAGGGACCGGTGGGAAACTGTTTTTT. Protein sequence: CAISEGTGGKLFF.

V gene TRBV11-2 combines with J gene TRBJ2-4, with D perhaps given as TRBD1 or TRBD2 (5 bases each). Trimming took 5 bases from V and 5 from J, leaving 10 bases between them. Germline-derived CDR1 and CDR2 are SGHAT and FQNNGV. The CDR3 totals 13 residues. The CDR3, as DNA: TGTGCCAGCAGCCCAGGGACGGAAAACATTCAGTACTTC. It encodes CASSPGTENIQYF.

This clonotype has more than one count but fewer than ten. CDR3 loop: CASTFRVPPYEQYF. Here the CDR3 DNA reads TGTGCCAGCACCTTTCGGGTTCCTCCCTACGAGCAGTACTTC. V and J are TRBV7-2 and TRBJ2-7, with D unclear. The CDR3 sequence is 14 residues long. Germline V gene data show CDR1 as SGHTA and CDR2 as FQGNSA. The V end lost 7 bases, the J end lost 2 bases, and 15 bases lay between the germline ends.

In its sample, this clonotype was seen many times. The rearrangement uses TRBV7-2 and TRBJ1-5, with unresolved D. The CDR3 covers 14 residues. V was cut by 5 bases and J by 3 bases, with 11 bases left in between. Germline CDR1 reads SGHTA; CDR2 reads FQGNSA. This chain's CDR3 is CASSPPGINQPQHF. The CDR3 nucleotides read TGTGCCAGCAGCCCACCGGGAATCAATCAGCCCCAGCATTTT.

The genes are TRBV6-2 or TRBV6-3 and TRBJ1-1; D not certain. This CDR3 comprises 15 residues. V shed 4 bases and J shed 4 bases, with 16 bases lying between them. Germline V lookup: CDR1 MNHEY, CDR2 SVGEGT. The CDR3 DNA is TGTGCCAGCAGTTCCTACAGCCGAGGTAGCACTGAAGCTTTCTTT. It codes for CASSSYSRGSTEAFF.

The CDR3 bases are TGCAGCGGGGGCCCCGCGGCGGAGGAGTCCACAGATACGCAGTATTTT. Encoded protein: CSGGPAAEESTDTQYF. The J gene is TRBJ2-3, the V gene TRBV29-1; tentatively, D is TRBD1 or TRBD2 (5 bases each). V was cut by 7 bases and J by 2 bases, with 22 bases left in between. The CDR3 contains 16 residues. Germline assignment: CDR1 SQVTM and CDR2 ANQGSEA.